Shown below are 12 T cell receptor beta chains from a single sample sequenced in a study of regulatory T cells in long-lasting Graves disease. Time point denoted: newly diagnosed GD, antithyroid drugs for less than 3 months. Extracted PBMC RNA gave rise to the TCR library. Assembly of TCR beta libraries relied on iRepertoire HTBI primers together with Arm-PCR of CDR3 regions. TCRdb ran MiXCR on the multiplex PCR reads and lists one entry per CDR3 protein. The table lists 450,000 to 700,000 distinct CDR3 sequences, 13% of them singletons. A further study also used this sample, focusing on T cells in Graves' hyperthyroidism and ophthalmopathy.

Sequencing was performed on peripheral blood mononuclear cells (PBMCs), taken at new diagnosis, from a patient treated with antithyroid drugs. The receptor set was obtained from a man aged 30 to 39 with Graves disease.

This clonotype was seen many times. The chain uses TRBV7-8 and TRBJ1-5, with a tentative D call TRBD1 (5 bases). Germline CDR1 SGHVS, CDR2 FQNEAQ. Trimming removed 2 bases from V and 4 bases from J, with 15 bases in between. CDR3 length: 16 amino acids. CDR3 residues: CASSLSGLGTNQPQHF. The CDR3 DNA reads TGTGCCAGCAGCTTATCGGGACTAGGTACGAATCAGCCCCAGCATTTT.

With respect to this clonotype: With a much larger clone just one base away, this may be a read error. The chain links TRBV12-3 or TRBV12-4 to TRBJ1-4; D is undetermined. CDR3 length: 13 amino acids. DNA of the CDR3: TGTGCCAGCAGTTTCAGCCAGGAGGAAAAACTGCTTTTT. Residues: CASSFSQEEKLLF.

The sample holds many counts of this clonotype. This chain joins TRBV7-2 and TRBJ2-3; D is possibly TRBD1 (6 bases). Germline V gene lookup returns CDR1 SGHTA and CDR2 FQGNSA. CDR3 length: 14 residues. Trimming left V 5 bases short and J 2 bases short, with 11 bases between. The CDR3 spells CASSPQGTTDTQYF. CDR3 bases: TGTGCCAGCAGCCCTCAGGGGACCACAGATACGCAGTATTTT.

This clonotype was counted ten times or more. V gene TRBV19 combines with J gene TRBJ2-7, with 11 bases identical to TRBD1. Per germline, CDR1 LNHDA and CDR2 SQIVND (reference sequence). The CDR3 is made up of 14 amino acids. With V trimmed by 6 bases and J by 2 bases, 3 bases remained unmatched. DNA for the CDR3: TGTGCCAGTAGAGGGGACAGGGGGACCTACGAGCAGTACTTC. Translation gives CASRGDRGTYEQYF.

This sequence joins TRBV6-2 or TRBV6-3 and TRBJ2-1, with D uncertain. This CDR3 region has 16 residues. In germline, CDR1 is MNHEY, CDR2 SVGEGT. Trimming took 4 bases from V and 0 from J, leaving 13 bases between them. The CDR3 bases are TGTGCCAGCAGTTTGCACTTACCGAGCTCCTACAATGAGCAGTTCTTC. Its translation is CASSLHLPSSYNEQFF.

This clonotype was detected many times. V and J are TRBV28 and TRBJ1-3, with D hard to call. Germline CDR1 is MDHEN and CDR2 is SYDVKM. The CDR3 has 15 residues. Trimming removed 5 bases at V and 0 bases at J, with 11 bases between. The DNA for the CDR3 is TGTGCCAGCAGTCCCCGACGGATCTCTGGAAACACCATATATTTT. Protein product: CASSPRRISGNTIYF.

This clonotype was counted ten times or more. This chain joins TRBV30 and TRBJ2-3; D unclear. The V gene lost 5 bases and the J gene lost 0 bases, with 9 bases spanning the gap. The CDR3 is 13 residues long. Looked up from germline, CDR1 is GTSNPN and CDR2 is SVGIG (reference sequence). CDR3 bases: TGTGCCTGGCACAGATCTAGCACAGATACGCAGTATTTT. Its protein is CAWHRSSTDTQYF.

The J gene is TRBJ2-7, the V gene TRBV5-1; 10 positions match TRBD1. Germline values: CDR1 SGHRS, CDR2 YFSETQ. Losses at the gene ends were 1 base for V and 6 bases for J; bases not matched to a gene: 7. The CDR3 consists of 15 residues. Written as DNA, the CDR3 is TGCGCCAGCAGCTTGTTCGGGACAGGGGTAGGCGAGCAGTACTTC. It yields the protein CASSLFGTGVGEQYF.

This clonotype has a handful of counts. The V and J genes are TRBV30 and TRBJ1-2; D is unresolved. V lost 4 bases and J lost 4, with 19 bases in between. Germline assignment: CDR1 GTSNPN and CDR2 SVGIG (reference sequence). CDR3 length: 15 residues. CDR3 sequence (DNA): TGTGCCTGGATCCACGGACGGTGGAGGAGCTATGGCTACACCTTC. This translates into CAWIHGRWRSYGYTF.

There are many counts of this clonotype. Here the CDR3 DNA reads TGCGCCAGCAGCCAACAACCGCTAACCTACGAGCAGTACTTC. It encodes CASSQQPLTYEQYF. This rearrangement joins TRBV4-1 to TRBJ2-7; D remains ambiguous. This CDR3 comprises 14 residues. Trimming removed 2 bases from V and 2 bases from J, with 10 bases in between. CDR1 MGHRA and CDR2 YSYEKL come from the germline V gene.

This clonotype was counted at least ten times. V usage is TRBV2 and J usage is TRBJ1-4; TRBD1 matches 7 bases. This CDR3 is built from 13 residues. Germline CDR1 is SNHLY and CDR2 is FYNNEI. The junction had 10 bases not matched to a gene; V was cut back by 8 bases and J by 10 bases. The CDR3 region has the DNA TGTGCCAGCTCCCAGCAGGGGGAGGTAAAACTGTTTTTT. Protein sequence: CASSQQGEVKLFF.

In DNA, the CDR3 is TGCAGTGCTTCCCCCTGGGGGAGGGCGGATGAGCAGTTCTTC. Its translation is CSASPWGRADEQFF. The V and J genes are TRBV20-1 and TRBJ2-1; 7 nucleotides agree with TRBD2. Germline assignment: CDR1 DFQATT and CDR2 SNEGSKA (reference sequence). The CDR3 loop spans 14 amino acids. V lost 5 bases to trimming and J lost 8 bases; unmatched junction nucleotides: 12.